The rows below give T cell receptor beta chains drawn from one sample of a study of blood T cell repertoires in COVID-19. TCRdb's table, derived via immunoSEQ multiplex PCR, lists solely in-frame clones and lacks some. The table shows tens of thousands of clones, with around 90% occurring only once. The sequenced sample was peripheral blood. These TCRs come from a woman aged 50 to 60 with acute or convalescent COVID-19. The CDR3 runs from the conserved cysteine through the conserved F or W. A D gene is named only where the DNA matches it firmly. The size entry is marked missing in some rows and otherwise reads once, few, many or a size class.

NA	NA	18	TRBV30	TRBJ2-6	CAWSGMGQKNSGANVLTF	TGTGCCTGGAGTGGAATGGGACAAAAAAACTCTGGGGCCAACGTCCTGACTTTC
once	NA	14	TRBV3-1/TRBV3-2	TRBJ2-5	CASSPWDNQETQYF	TGTGCCAGCAGCCCTTGGGACAACCAAGAGACCCAGTACTTC
NA	NA	13	TRBV7-9	TRBJ2-7	CASSLDDSYEQYF	TGTGCCAGCAGTCTAGACGACTCCTACGAGCAGTACTTC
once	TRBD1	15	TRBV7-2	TRBJ1-1	CASSFAGQPNTEAFF	TGTGCCAGCAGTTTCGCGGGACAGCCCAACACTGAAGCTTTCTTT
NA	NA	14	TRBV19	TRBJ1-1	CASSPRQLGTEAFF	TGTGCCAGTAGTCCTAGACAGCTGGGAACTGAAGCTTTCTTT
once	TRBD1	16	TRBV4-2	TRBJ1-4	CASSRSDRGGHEKLFF	TGTGCCAGCAGCCGGTCTGACAGGGGAGGGCATGAAAAACTGTTTTTT
NA	TRBD2	16	TRBV3-1/TRBV3-2	TRBJ2-3	CASSRPPGLSTDTQYF	TGTGCCAGCAGCCGACCTCCGGGACTAAGCACAGATACGCAGTATTTT
NA	NA	13	TRBV6-5	TRBJ1-1	CASSTQGGTEAFF	TGTGCCAGCAGTACACAGGGCGGCACTGAAGCTTTCTTT
NA	TRBD1	15	TRBV5-6	TRBJ1-1	CASSASRDRDTEAFF	TGTGCCAGCAGCGCCTCCCGGGACAGGGACACTGAAGCTTTCTTT
NA	NA	15	TRBV19	TRBJ2-7	CASSIGGGQPYEQYF	TGTGCCAGTAGTATCGGAGGGGGACAGCCCTACGAGCAGTACTTC
NA	NA	12	TRBV5-4	TRBJ2-5	CASYPRGETQYF	TGTGCCAGCTATCCACGGGGAGAGACCCAGTACTTC
NA	TRBD1	14	TRBV6-5	TRBJ1-3	CASRRDSSGNTIYF	TGTGCCAGCAGGCGGGACAGCTCTGGAAACACCATATATTTT
NA	TRBD1	15	TRBV9	TRBJ1-3	CASSAGTGARNTIYF	TGTGCCAGCAGCGCCGGGACAGGGGCTAGAAACACCATATATTTT
once	TRBD1	16	TRBV5-1	TRBJ2-5	CASSSGTGGRQETQYF	TGCGCCAGCAGCTCCGGGACAGGGGGCCGCCAAGAGACCCAGTACTTC
once	TRBD1	15	TRBV5-5	TRBJ2-7	CASSNQATGRYEQYF	TGTGCCAGCAGCAACCAAGCGACAGGGCGTTACGAGCAGTACTTC
NA	TRBD1	13	TRBV11-1	TRBJ1-2	CASGPGQGSGYTF	TGTGCCAGCGGGCCGGGACAGGGGTCTGGCTACACCTTC
NA	TRBD1	17	TRBV6-2/TRBV6-3	TRBJ2-2	CASSKGTGREGTGELFF	TGTGCCAGCAGCAAAGGGACAGGTCGAGAGGGCACCGGGGAGCTGTTTTTT
NA	NA	14	TRBV18	TRBJ2-3	CASSPYSGEDTQYF	TGTGCCAGCTCACCATACTCCGGGGAAGATACGCAGTATTTT
NA	NA	15	TRBV29-1	TRBJ2-5	CSVGDGRGYQETQYF	TGCAGCGTAGGGGACGGAAGGGGGTACCAAGAGACCCAGTACTTC
NA	NA	13	TRBV10-3	TRBJ1-2	CAISESTREGYTF	TGTGCCATCAGTGAGTCGACCCGGGAAGGCTACACCTTC
NA	NA	13	TRBV15	TRBJ2-7	CATSRDQVGGQYF	TGTGCCACCAGCAGAGATCAGGTGGGGGGGCAGTACTTC
NA	TRBD1	16	TRBV28	TRBJ1-1	CASSLWGQGVNTEAFF	TGTGCCAGCAGTTTATGGGGACAGGGGGTGAACACTGAAGCTTTCTTT
NA	NA	14	TRBV5-1	TRBJ2-7	CASSLGDSSYEQYF	TGCGCCAGCAGTTTGGGGGACTCTTCCTACGAGCAGTACTTC
NA	NA	18	TRBV5-4	TRBJ2-3	CASSYASVTGVLGDTQYF	TGTGCCAGCAGCTATGCTAGCGTAACGGGGGTGTTAGGAGATACGCAGTATTTT